The 24 T cell receptor beta chains given below trace back to one sample, sequenced in a study of shared clonotypes between healthy human individuals. Method: immunoSEQ multiplex PCR; TCRdb's copy keeps in-frame clones and lacks some. The sample holds 2.5 million or so clones; approximately 92% are singletons and the top ten take 0.11% to 0.15%. The sample consisted of naive CD4+ T cells sorted from blood. This sample's subset: CD45RA+ positively selected. All receptors come from a man aged 18 to 29 in good health.

This rearrangement joins TRBV7-3 to TRBJ2-1, with D possibly TRBD1 on 5 matching bases. The length of the CDR3 is 14 residues. V was cut by 3 bases and J by 5 bases, with 11 bases left in between. Germline loops: CDR1 SGHTA, CDR2 FQGTGA. The CDR3: CASSLTASNNEQFF. CDR3 nucleotides: TGTGCCAGCAGCTTGACAGCGTCTAACAATGAGCAGTTCTTC.

In regard to this clone: This sample also contains other DNA sequences that code for the same CDR3. The rearrangement joins TRBV5-1 to TRBJ2-7; D unresolved. The CDR3 has 14 residues. Germline CDR1 reads SGHRS; CDR2 reads YFSETQ. Between the trimmed V and J ends, which lost 0 bases and 0 bases, there was a span of 7 bases. The CDR3 region has the DNA TGCGCCAGCAGCTTGGAAACGGGCTCCTACGAGCAGTACTTC. The encoded protein is CASSLETGSYEQYF.

This clone has only one observation. The chain joins TRBV7-9 to TRBJ2-1; 7 nucleotides line up with TRBD2. The CDR3 has 15 residues. CDR1 is SEHNR and CDR2 is FQNEAQ in the germline V gene (reference sequence). V lost 3 bases, J lost 5 bases, and 7 bases stayed unmatched. This CDR3 is CASSFSGEAHNEQFF. CDR3 nucleotides: TGTGCCAGCAGCTTCAGCGGGGAAGCACACAATGAGCAGTTCTTC.

The chain couples TRBV2 to TRBJ2-7, with D possibly matching TRBD2 (7 bases). This CDR3 contains 14 residues. CDR1 SNHLY and CDR2 FYNNEI come from the germline V gene. Trimming left V 7 bases short and J 2 bases short, with 15 bases between. The CDR3 sequence: CASNEGGAPYEQYF. CDR3 DNA: TGTGCCAGCAACGAGGGGGGGGCCCCCTACGAGCAGTACTTC.

The chain is built from TRBV7-2 and TRBJ2-5; D not certain. The CDR3 loop spans 16 amino acids. From germline, CDR1 is SGHTA and CDR2 FQGNSA. V shed 0 bases and J shed 1 base, with 12 bases lying between them. CDR3 coding DNA: TGTGCCAGCAGCTTAGCGCAAACTATTACCCAAGAGACCCAGTACTTC. This translates into CASSLAQTITQETQYF.

J is TRBJ1-4 and V is TRBV7-9; 9 bases fit TRBD1. V trimming: 1 base; J trimming: 8 bases; junction bases outside the gene matches: 8. The CDR3 totals 16 residues. CDR1 and CDR2 from the germline V gene are SEHNR and FQNEAQ (reference sequence). The CDR3 loop is CASSLEGQGRREKLFF. CDR3 sequence (DNA): TGTGCCAGCAGCTTAGAAGGACAGGGGAGGAGGGAAAAACTGTTTTTT.

J is TRBJ2-2 and V is TRBV19, with TRBD1 matching 8 bases. V dropped 3 bases and J dropped 5; count of bases not matched to a gene: 5. Germline-derived CDR1 and CDR2 are LNHDA and SQIVND (reference sequence). The CDR3 has 15 amino acids. CDR3 sequence (DNA): TGTGCCAGTAGTATGGACAGGGTCGGAACCGGGGAGCTGTTTTTT. Protein sequence: CASSMDRVGTGELFF.

This chain links TRBV6-5 with TRBJ1-5; D is uncertain. The germline CDR1 and CDR2 sequences are MNHEY and SVGAGI. The CDR3 totals 13 residues. V lost 6 bases and J lost 6, with 12 bases in between. The CDR3 loop reads CASSRRVAQPQHF. CDR3 in DNA: TGTGCCAGCAGCCGAAGGGTAGCTCAGCCCCAGCATTTT.

This clone was picked up one time. The chain carries TRBV19 and TRBJ1-1, with 9 bases that match TRBD1. V shed 5 bases and J 7 bases; nucleotides not matched to a gene: 14. The CDR3 is 16 amino acids. Germline V gene lookup returns CDR1 LNHDA and CDR2 SQIVND (reference sequence). CDR3 amino acids: CASSPRQGGIFDEAFF. The CDR3 DNA reads TGTGCCAGTAGTCCCCGACAGGGGGGGATTTTCGATGAAGCTTTCTTT.

The V call is TRBV28, the J call TRBJ2-7; D may match TRBD1 or TRBD2 (6 bases each). This CDR3 comprises 13 residues. V was clipped by 5 bases and J by 3 bases, with 11 bases between them. Germline assignment: CDR1 MDHEN and CDR2 SYDVKM. This chain's CDR3 is CASSKGGSYEQYF. The CDR3 DNA reads as TGTGCCAGCAGTAAAGGGGGGAGCTACGAGCAGTACTTC.

The V call is TRBV7-9, the J call TRBJ1-1, with a weak D call TRBD1 (6 bases). The CDR3 is made up of 14 amino acids. Trimming removed 5 bases at V and 1 base at J, with 11 bases between. Per the germline V gene, CDR1 is SEHNR and CDR2 is FQNEAQ (reference sequence). CDR3 coding DNA: TGTGCCAGCAGCCGACAGGAGAAGAACACTGAAGCTTTCTTT. This sequence encodes CASSRQEKNTEAFF.

The chain employs TRBV5-1 and TRBJ2-1; no reliable D call. V was cut by 0 bases and J by 3 bases, with 10 bases left in between. This CDR3 has 15 amino acids. Germline assignment: CDR1 SGHRS and CDR2 YFSETQ. The CDR3 sequence: CASSLAGAYYNEQFF. The DNA for the CDR3 is TGCGCCAGCAGCTTGGCAGGTGCGTACTACAATGAGCAGTTCTTC.

The CDR3 loop reads CASSIGEGLGQYF. CDR3 DNA sequence: TGTGCCAGTAGTATAGGTGAAGGGCTAGGGCAGTACTTC. The V call is TRBV19, the J call TRBJ2-7, with no clear D. V was shortened by 1 base and J by 9 bases, with 13 bases between the two germline ends. The CDR3 is 13 residues long. In germline, CDR1 is LNHDA, CDR2 SQIVND (reference sequence).

V and J are TRBV6-1 and TRBJ1-5; possibly TRBD1 for D (5 bases). Trimming stripped 6 bases from V and 4 bases from J, with 16 bases between. This CDR3 is built from 15 residues. Germline values: CDR1 MNHNS, CDR2 SASEGT. CDR3 residues: CASRAGLETNQPQHF. The CDR3 DNA follows: TGTGCCAGCAGGGCAGGGTTAGAGACTAATCAGCCCCAGCATTTT.

V and J are TRBV12-5 and TRBJ2-6; D is unresolved. Trimming removed 4 bases at V and 0 bases at J, with 4 bases between. CDR1 and CDR2 from the germline V gene are LGHNT and FRNRAP. The CDR3 contains 14 residues. The DNA for the CDR3 is TGTGCTAGTGGTTCCGGCTCTGGGGCCAACGTCCTGACTTTC. It specifies CASGSGSGANVLTF.

V usage is TRBV7-2 and J usage is TRBJ2-1, with 9 positions matching TRBD2. Germline V gives CDR1 SGHTA, CDR2 FQGNSA. V lost 0 bases to trimming and J lost 7 bases; unmatched junction nucleotides: 4. The CDR3 contains 15 residues. The CDR3 region has the DNA TGTGCCAGCAGCTTAGCTCTAGCGGGGAAGAATGAGCAGTTCTTC. Translating gives CASSLALAGKNEQFF.

The chain combines TRBV7-2 with TRBJ2-7, with TRBD2 as a possible D gene (5 bases). Germline V gives CDR1 SGHTA, CDR2 FQGNSA. This CDR3 region has 13 residues. Trimming took 5 bases from V and 2 from J, leaving 10 bases between them. DNA for the CDR3: TGTGCCAGCAGCACCGGACTGCCCTACGAGCAGTACTTC. Amino acids: CASSTGLPYEQYF.

In its sample, this clone was seen once. This CDR3 is CASNPGSSSNQPQHF. As DNA, the CDR3 is TGTGCCAGCAACCCAGGTTCTTCGTCCAATCAGCCCCAGCATTTT. The chain has TRBV2 and TRBJ1-5, with D hard to call. Germline V gene lookup returns CDR1 SNHLY and CDR2 FYNNEI. The length of the CDR3 is 15 residues. V was clipped by 7 bases and J by 3 bases, with 16 bases between them.

This clone was seen a single time. J is TRBJ2-3 and V is TRBV30; a possible D gene is TRBD2 (6 bases). The CDR3 covers 15 residues. V was clipped by 5 bases and J by 0 bases, with 15 bases between them. Germline V gives CDR1 GTSNPN, CDR2 SVGIG (reference sequence). DNA of the CDR3: TGTGCCTGGTTCTCAACGGGGACTAGCACAGATACGCAGTATTTT. This gives the protein CAWFSTGTSTDTQYF.

The rearrangement links TRBV30 to TRBJ1-2; 8 bases match TRBD1. The ends lost 2 bases at V and 5 bases at J; junction bases unmatched: 7. There are 14 residues in the CDR3. CDR1 GTSNPN and CDR2 SVGIG come from the germline V gene (reference sequence). DNA for the CDR3: TGTGCCTGGAGTATCAGGGGGCCTGGATATGGCTACACCTTC. The encoded protein is CAWSIRGPGYGYTF.

This clone was observed a single time. V usage is TRBV12-5 and J usage is TRBJ2-7, with 8 bases matching TRBD1. Germline CDR1 is LGHNT and CDR2 is FRNRAP. The CDR3 is 14 residues long. J gave up 2 bases and V 6 bases, and 6 bases lay outside the gene matches. The DNA of the CDR3 is TGTGCTAGTGGACGGGACAGGAGGACCTACGAGCAGTACTTC. Translating gives CASGRDRRTYEQYF.

The chain couples TRBV5-1 to TRBJ1-1, with D possibly matching TRBD1 (6 bases). This CDR3 spans 13 amino acids. Germline V gives CDR1 SGHRS, CDR2 YFSETQ. Between the trimmed V and J ends, which lost 0 bases and 10 bases, there was a span of 13 bases. The CDR3 spells CASSLEGGPVAFF. CDR3 coding DNA: TGCGCCAGCAGCTTGGAGGGGGGGCCGGTAGCTTTCTTT.

The gene calls are TRBV29-1 and TRBJ1-4; TRBD1 agrees at 9 bases. In germline, CDR1 is SQVTM, CDR2 ANQGSEA. This CDR3 is 13 amino acids long. Trimming cost V 6 bases and J 4 bases; bases outside gene matches: 3. The CDR3 sequence: CSVADRGNEKLFF. The CDR3 coding sequence is TGCAGCGTCGCGGACAGGGGTAATGAAAAACTGTTTTTT.

The chain links TRBV5-4 to TRBJ2-7, with D hard to call. The V gene lost 1 base and the J gene lost 6 bases, with 14 bases spanning the gap. The CDR3 consists of 14 residues. CDR1 and CDR2 from the germline V gene are SGHNT and YYREEE (reference sequence). In nucleotides, the CDR3 is TGTGCCAGCAGCTTGAGTGGGGATAAAGCCGAGCAGTACTTC. Translation: CASSLSGDKAEQYF.